The 25 T cell receptor beta chains below were found in one sample sequenced in a study of Ad26.COV2.S vaccination and SARS-CoV-2 variants. Assay used: immunoSEQ multiplex PCR; TCRdb lists only in-frame clones, some missing. The sample has about 680,000 clones; around 89% are singletons. The treatment: around 19 received Ad26.COV2.S at low or high dose, single or two shots; about 5 received placebo; per-sample allocation not given. Sampling happened 63 days after the first vaccine or placebo injection. The sample here was peripheral blood, taken in a trial of Ad26.COV2.S vaccine versus placebo. All receptors derive from a person between 18 and 60 years old who received the Ad26.COV2.S COVID-19 vaccine or a placebo.

This clone was seen only once. The V and J genes are TRBV13 and TRBJ2-7; maybe TRBD1 (5 bases). CDR1 and CDR2 (germline): PRHDT, FYEKMQ (reference sequence). The CDR3 is 12 amino acids. The V end lost 4 bases, the J end lost 7 bases, and 11 bases lay between the germline ends. The CDR3 coding sequence is TGTGCCAGCAGCTCGACAGCAACGGAGCAGTACTTC. It yields the protein CASSSTATEQYF. Full variable domain (remainder filled in from reference TRBV13 and TRBJ2-7): AAGVIQSPRHLIKEKRETATLKCYPIPRHDTVYWYQQGPGQDPQFLISFYEKMQSDKGSIPDRFSAQQFSDYHSELNMSSLELGDSALYFCASSSTATEQYFGPGTRLTVT.

The chain uses TRBV5-1 and TRBJ2-3; tentatively, D is TRBD2 (6 bases). Trimming took 3 bases from V and 4 from J, leaving 12 bases between them. Germline CDR1 is SGHRS and CDR2 is YFSETQ. The CDR3 has 14 residues. Written as DNA, the CDR3 is TGCGCCAGCAGCTCCGCCTGGGGGGCAGATACGCAGTATTTT. This translates into CASSSAWGADTQYF.

The chain is built from TRBV27 and TRBJ1-5; unclear D gene. The CDR3 consists of 14 residues. Per germline, CDR1 MNHEY and CDR2 SMNVEV (reference sequence). Trimming cost V 4 bases and J 3 bases, with 10 bases left between them. The CDR3 DNA follows: TGTGCCAGCAGTTCCTCGGGGTACAATCAGCCCCAGCATTTT. Translation: CASSSSGYNQPQHF.

The chain employs TRBV18 and TRBJ2-4, with D tentatively TRBD1 or TRBD2 (6 bases each). Per the germline V gene, CDR1 is KGHSH and CDR2 is LQKENI. CDR3 length: 15 amino acids. Trimming took off 6 bases at V and 8 bases at J, with 20 bases between the two ends. DNA of the CDR3: TGTGCCAGCTCGCCCTCGGGGGCTCTTGGGGACATTCAGTACTTC. Translated, it gives CASSPSGALGDIQYF.

This clone appeared many times. The CDR3: CASSYDGGETQYF. The CDR3 DNA follows: TGTGCCAGCAGTTACGACGGCGGAGAGACCCAGTACTTC. The chain uses TRBV6-5 and TRBJ2-5, with no clear D. CDR1 and CDR2 (germline): MNHEY, SVGAGI. V was pared by 2 bases and J by 4 bases, with 8 bases between. This CDR3 has 13 amino acids.

The chain carries TRBV6-5 and TRBJ1-4; D gene ambiguous. Trimming pared 0 bases from V and 10 bases from J, leaving 12 bases between. The V gene's germline CDR1 is MNHEY and CDR2 SVGAGI. CDR3 length: 14 amino acids. The CDR3 loop reads CASSYSGIGGKLFF. Written as DNA, the CDR3 is TGTGCCAGCAGTTACTCGGGGATCGGAGGAAAACTGTTTTTT.

V gene TRBV11-3 combines with J gene TRBJ2-1; the match to TRBD1 covers 7 bases. The CDR3 runs 17 residues. Germline values: CDR1 SGHNT, CDR2 YENEEA. V gave up 5 bases and J gave up 0 bases; unmatched junction bases: 10. Written as DNA, the CDR3 is TGTGCCAGCAGCCTCGAGACAGGGCCCAGCTCCTACAATGAGCAGTTCTTC. Translating it yields CASSLETGPSSYNEQFF.

The genes are TRBV7-9 and TRBJ1-1; D is ambiguous. Germline assignment: CDR1 SEHNR and CDR2 FQNEAQ (reference sequence). The CDR3 is made up of 14 amino acids. V shed 3 bases and J shed 0 bases, with 8 bases lying between them. The CDR3 loop is CASSFKGLNTEAFF. In DNA form, the CDR3 reads TGTGCCAGCAGCTTTAAAGGATTGAACACTGAAGCTTTCTTT. Looking up the rest from reference TRBV7-9 and TRBJ1-1 gives the full variable domain: DTGVSQNPRHKITKRGQNVTFRCDPISEHNRLYWYRQTLGQGPEFLTYFQNEAQLEKSRLLSDRFSAERPKGSFSTLEIQRTEQGDSAMYLCASSFKGLNTEAFFGQGTRLTVV.

The rearrangement links TRBV7-2 to TRBJ2-7, with a weak D call TRBD1 (6 bases). The germline V and J ends were trimmed by 5 bases and 3 bases, with 14 bases remaining between them. The CDR3 has 14 residues. In germline, CDR1 is SGHTA, CDR2 FQGNSA. The CDR3 protein is CASSADRLNYEQYF. The CDR3 DNA reads as TGTGCCAGCAGCGCGGACAGACTAAACTACGAGCAGTACTTC.

This clone was observed a single time. The rearrangement joins TRBV13 to TRBJ2-7; 7 bases agree with TRBD2. V was pared by 5 bases and J by 4 bases, with 8 bases of the junction left unmatched. The CDR3 covers 14 residues. Per germline, CDR1 PRHDT and CDR2 FYEKMQ (reference sequence). Here the CDR3 reads CASSHRGGRYEQYF. CDR3 nucleotides: TGTGCCAGCAGCCACCGGGGAGGGAGGTACGAGCAGTACTTC.

The rearrangement uses TRBV7-9 and TRBJ2-1; no definite D call. Germline CDR1 SEHNR, CDR2 FQNEAQ (reference sequence). The V end lost 6 bases, the J end lost 7 bases, and 22 bases lay between the germline ends. The CDR3 length is 16 residues. The CDR3 loop reads CASRSTGILSRNEQFF. In nucleotides, the CDR3 is TGTGCCAGCAGAAGTACTGGGATCCTATCAAGGAATGAGCAGTTCTTC.

In regard to this clone: One end of the junction does not line up with germline, which may come from a read error. The J gene is TRBJ1-2, the V gene TRBV12-3 or TRBV12-4, with D hard to call. The CDR3 extends over 12 amino acids. The CDR3 here is CASSHPPGPEFF. DNA of the CDR3: TGTGCCAGCAGTCATCCCCCGGGCCCGGAATTCTTC.

V is TRBV6-6 and J is TRBJ2-5; 10 nucleotides agree with TRBD2. The germline CDR1 and CDR2 sequences are MNHNY and SVGAGI (reference sequence). This CDR3 comprises 18 residues. V lost 5 bases and J lost 0; bases outside the gene matches: 12. CDR3 region: CASSPRLAGVIDQETQYF. The CDR3 DNA reads TGTGCCAGCAGTCCCCGGCTAGCGGGGGTTATAGACCAAGAGACCCAGTACTTC.

As for this clone: The sample holds other DNA sequences that translate to the same CDR3. The V gene is TRBV2, the J gene TRBJ1-6, with D maybe TRBD1 (5 bases). Trimming took 7 bases from V and 3 from J, leaving 7 bases between them. The CDR3 runs to 13 residues. Germline CDR1 reads SNHLY; CDR2 reads FYNNEI. The DNA of the CDR3 is TGTGCCAGCAATACAGGCTATAATTCACCCCTCCACTTT. Translated, it gives CASNTGYNSPLHF.

The chain couples TRBV10-3 to TRBJ1-1; D is perhaps TRBD1 (5 bases). Germline V gene data show CDR1 as ENHRY and CDR2 as SYGVKD. V gave up 3 bases and J gave up 5 bases, with 16 bases separating them. CDR3 length: 15 amino acids. CDR3 protein: CAISEGRGRGTEAFF. The CDR3 coding sequence is TGTGCCATCAGTGAAGGGAGGGGTCGAGGAACTGAAGCTTTCTTT.

The chain is built from TRBV10-3 and TRBJ1-1, with TRBD1 identical over 9 bases. This CDR3 is built from 17 residues. Germline trimming cut 3 bases from V and 0 bases from J; bases unmatched to any gene: 8. Germline CDR1 reads ENHRY; CDR2 reads SYGVKD. In DNA form, the CDR3 reads TGTGCCATCAGTGAAAAAGGACAGGGGCTTATGAACACTGAAGCTTTCTTT. This gives the protein CAISEKGQGLMNTEAFF.

In regard to this clone: In the same sample, other DNA sequences code for this CDR3. This chain joins TRBV15 and TRBJ2-7; the match to TRBD1 covers 7 bases. The germline V gene encodes CDR1 LNHNV and CDR2 YYDKDF (reference sequence). The ends lost 3 bases at V and 2 bases at J; junction bases unmatched: 1. The CDR3 sequence is 13 residues long. CDR3 sequence reads: CATSRDRTYEQYF. As DNA, the CDR3 is TGTGCCACCAGCAGGGACAGGACCTACGAGCAGTACTTC.

This clone occurred once. This sample also contains other DNA sequences that code for the same CDR3. The CDR3 sequence: CASSPPGSSETQYF. The CDR3 nucleotides are TGTGCCAGCTCACCCCCGGGGTCCTCGGAGACCCAGTACTTC. The V and J genes are TRBV18 and TRBJ2-5, with D maybe TRBD2 (5 bases). Germline CDR1 reads KGHSH; CDR2 reads LQKENI. The CDR3 extends over 14 amino acids. The V gene lost 3 bases and the J gene lost 5 bases, with 13 bases spanning the gap.

The chain has TRBV7-2 and TRBJ2-1, with D maybe TRBD2 (5 bases). This CDR3 region has 17 residues. Trimming left V 3 bases short and J 0 bases short, with 15 bases between. CDR1 is SGHTA and CDR2 is FQGNSA in the germline V gene. The CDR3 region is CASSLRRGAASYNEQFF. Written as DNA, the CDR3 is TGTGCCAGCAGCTTGCGCCGGGGAGCGGCCTCCTACAATGAGCAGTTCTTC. Based on the CDR3 plus reference TRBV7-2 and TRBJ2-1, the full variable domain is GAGVSQSPSNKVTEKGKDVELRCDPISGHTALYWYRQSLGQGLEFLIYFQGNSAPDKSGLPSDRFSAERTGGSVSTLTIQRTQQEDSAVYLCASSLRRGAASYNEQFFGPGTRLTVL.

This chain links TRBV27 with TRBJ2-7; TRBD2 matches 9 bases. The germline gives CDR1 MNHEY, CDR2 SMNVEV (reference sequence). V lost 2 bases, J lost 1 base, and 9 bases stayed unmatched. The CDR3 extends over 17 amino acids. CDR3 bases: TGTGCCAGCAGTTTAATGACGCGGGGGGGTGTGTCCTACGAGCAGTACTTC. It codes for CASSLMTRGGVSYEQYF.

V and J are TRBV11-2 and TRBJ2-1; D is ambiguous. This CDR3 has 12 residues. Germline CDR1 and CDR2: SGHAT and FQNNGV. V was cut by 6 bases and J by 1 base, with 4 bases left in between. For the CDR3, the DNA is TGTGCCAGCAGTAGGTCCTACAATGAGCAGTTCTTC. This gives the protein CASSRSYNEQFF.

The chain combines TRBV3-1 (or the pseudogene TRBV3-2) with TRBJ1-6, with a tentative D call TRBD1 (5 bases). The CDR3 runs to 16 residues. The V and J ends lost 4 bases and 2 bases respectively, with 12 bases between them. Germline CDR1 and CDR2: LGHDT and YNNKEL (reference sequence). CDR3 DNA: TGTGCCAGCAGCCTCGGACAAGGAACCTATAATTCACCCCTCCACTTT. This translates into CASSLGQGTYNSPLHF.

The chain uses TRBV29-1 and TRBJ1-2; D is uncertain. Germline V gives CDR1 SQVTM, CDR2 ANQGSEA. The CDR3 sequence is 13 residues long. V shed 6 bases and J shed 6 bases, with 17 bases lying between them. The CDR3 reads CSVVDEGFNGYTF. The CDR3 DNA reads as TGCAGCGTCGTAGACGAGGGATTCAATGGCTACACCTTC.

V gene TRBV7-2 combines with J gene TRBJ2-3, with a weak D call TRBD2 (5 bases). V dropped 3 bases and J dropped 0 bases, with 10 bases sitting between them. Per germline, CDR1 SGHTA and CDR2 FQGNSA. The CDR3 extends over 15 amino acids. The CDR3 reads CASSFTGGSTDTQYF. The CDR3 DNA is TGTGCCAGCAGCTTTACCGGCGGGAGCACAGATACGCAGTATTTT.

The chain recombines TRBV28 with TRBJ2-7, with 10 bases that match TRBD2. The V and J ends lost 3 bases and 4 bases, in that order; junction bases with no gene match: 9. The germline V gene encodes CDR1 MDHEN and CDR2 SYDVKM. This CDR3 spans 16 amino acids. In DNA, the CDR3 is TGTGCCAGCAGTTTTCCAGCGGGGGGGCCCAGGTACGAGCAGTACTTC. Protein: CASSFPAGGPRYEQYF.